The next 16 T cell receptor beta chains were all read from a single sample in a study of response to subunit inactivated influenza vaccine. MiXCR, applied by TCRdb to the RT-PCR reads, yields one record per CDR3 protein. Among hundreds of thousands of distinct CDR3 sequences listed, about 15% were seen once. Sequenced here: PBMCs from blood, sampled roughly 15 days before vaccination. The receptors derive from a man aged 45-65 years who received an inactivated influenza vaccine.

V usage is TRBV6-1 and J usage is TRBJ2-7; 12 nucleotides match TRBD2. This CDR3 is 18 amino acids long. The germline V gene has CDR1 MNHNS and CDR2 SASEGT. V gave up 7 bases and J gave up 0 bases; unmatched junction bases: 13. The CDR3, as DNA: TGTGCCAGCATGCCAGGGCTGTCTAGCGGGAGGGTCTCCTACGAGCAGTACTTC. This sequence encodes CASMPGLSSGRVSYEQYF.

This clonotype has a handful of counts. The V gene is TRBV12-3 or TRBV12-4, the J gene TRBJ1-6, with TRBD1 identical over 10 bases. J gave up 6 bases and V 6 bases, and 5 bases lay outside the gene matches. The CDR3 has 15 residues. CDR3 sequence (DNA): TGTGCCAGCAGGGGGGGACAGGGGATTAATTCACCCCTCCACTTT. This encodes CASRGGQGINSPLHF.

The CDR3 reads CSARTLVTAKNIQYF. CDR3 in DNA: TGCAGTGCTAGAACGCTAGTAACAGCCAAAAACATTCAGTACTTC. The V call is TRBV20-1, the J call TRBJ2-4; D gene ambiguous. Deletions cut 2 bases from V and 0 bases from J, with 11 bases between. CDR3 size: 15 residues. The V gene's germline CDR1 is DFQATT and CDR2 SNEGSKA (reference sequence).

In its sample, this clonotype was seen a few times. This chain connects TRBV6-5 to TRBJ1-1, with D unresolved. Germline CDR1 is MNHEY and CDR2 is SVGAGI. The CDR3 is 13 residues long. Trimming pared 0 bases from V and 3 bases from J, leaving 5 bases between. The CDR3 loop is CASSYSRYTEAFF. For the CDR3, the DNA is TGTGCCAGCAGTTACTCGAGGTACACTGAAGCTTTCTTT.

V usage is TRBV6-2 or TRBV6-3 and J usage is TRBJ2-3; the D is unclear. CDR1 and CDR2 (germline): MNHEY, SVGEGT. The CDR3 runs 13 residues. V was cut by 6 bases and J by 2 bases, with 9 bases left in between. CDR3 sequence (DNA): TGTGCCAGCAGATCCCGGTACACAGATACGCAGTATTTT. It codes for CASRSRYTDTQYF.

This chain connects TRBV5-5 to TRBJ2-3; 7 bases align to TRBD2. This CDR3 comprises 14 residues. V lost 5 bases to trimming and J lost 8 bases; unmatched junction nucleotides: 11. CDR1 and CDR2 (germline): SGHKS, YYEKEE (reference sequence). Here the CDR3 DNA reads TGTGCCAGCAGACCGTGGGGAGCGGGGACTACGCAGTATTTT. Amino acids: CASRPWGAGTTQYF.

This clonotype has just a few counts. The CDR3 sequence: CASRPLPGTGGYSNQPQHF. The CDR3 nucleotides are TGTGCCAGCAGACCCCTACCCGGGACAGGGGGGTATAGCAATCAGCCCCAGCATTTT. This sequence joins TRBV6-1 and TRBJ1-5, with 11 bases that match TRBD1. J was trimmed by 0 bases and V by 6 bases; bases with no gene match: 13. The CDR3 contains 19 residues. The germline V gene encodes CDR1 MNHNS and CDR2 SASEGT.

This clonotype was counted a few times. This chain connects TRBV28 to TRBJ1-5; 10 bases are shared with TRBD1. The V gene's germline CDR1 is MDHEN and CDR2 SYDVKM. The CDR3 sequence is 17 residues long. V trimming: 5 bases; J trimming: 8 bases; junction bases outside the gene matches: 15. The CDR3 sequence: CASSAYSDRGLVEPQHF. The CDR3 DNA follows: TGTGCCAGCAGTGCCTACTCCGACAGGGGGCTTGTAGAGCCCCAGCATTTT. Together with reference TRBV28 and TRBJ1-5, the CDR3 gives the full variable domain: DVKVTQSSRYLVKRTGEKVFLECVQDMDHENMFWYRQDPGLGLRLIYFSYDVKMKEKGDIPEGYSVSREKKERFSLILESASTNQTSMYLCASSAYSDRGLVEPQHFGDGTRLSIL.

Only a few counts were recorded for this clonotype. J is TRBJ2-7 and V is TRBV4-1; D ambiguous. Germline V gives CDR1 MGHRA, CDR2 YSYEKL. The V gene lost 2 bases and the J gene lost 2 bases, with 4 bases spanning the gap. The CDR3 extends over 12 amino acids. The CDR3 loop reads CASSQNPYEQYF. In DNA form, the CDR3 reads TGCGCCAGCAGCCAAAACCCCTACGAGCAGTACTTC.

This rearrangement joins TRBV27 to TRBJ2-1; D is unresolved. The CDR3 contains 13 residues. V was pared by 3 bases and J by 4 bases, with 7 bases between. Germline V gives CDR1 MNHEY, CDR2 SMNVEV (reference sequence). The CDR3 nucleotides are TGTGCCAGCAGTTTTTGGGCGTACAATGAGCAGTTCTTC. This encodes CASSFWAYNEQFF.

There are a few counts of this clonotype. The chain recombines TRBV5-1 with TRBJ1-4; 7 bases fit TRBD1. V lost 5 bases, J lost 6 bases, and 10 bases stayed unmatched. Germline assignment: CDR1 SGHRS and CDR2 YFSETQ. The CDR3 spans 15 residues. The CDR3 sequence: CASREVGQDYEKLFF. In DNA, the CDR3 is TGCGCCAGCAGGGAGGTTGGACAGGACTATGAAAAACTGTTTTTT.

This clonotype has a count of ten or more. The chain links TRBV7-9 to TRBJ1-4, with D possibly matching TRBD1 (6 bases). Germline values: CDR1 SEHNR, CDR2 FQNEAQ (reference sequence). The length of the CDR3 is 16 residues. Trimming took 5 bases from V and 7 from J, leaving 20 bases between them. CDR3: CASSPRTGSEIEKLFF. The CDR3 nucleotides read TGTGCCAGCAGCCCTCGTACAGGGAGCGAAATTGAAAAACTGTTTTTT.

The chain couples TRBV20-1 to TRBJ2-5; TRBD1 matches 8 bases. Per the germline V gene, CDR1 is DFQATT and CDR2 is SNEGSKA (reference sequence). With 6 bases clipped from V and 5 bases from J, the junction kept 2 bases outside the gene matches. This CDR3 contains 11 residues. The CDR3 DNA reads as TGCAGTGCGACAGGGGTCGAGACCCAGTACTTC. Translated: CSATGVETQYF.

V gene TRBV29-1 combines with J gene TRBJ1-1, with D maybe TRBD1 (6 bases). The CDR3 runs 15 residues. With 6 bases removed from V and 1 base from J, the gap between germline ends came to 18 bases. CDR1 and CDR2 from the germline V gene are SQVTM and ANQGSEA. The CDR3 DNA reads TGCAGCGTAGCGAAGGGGGGCATTGGGAACACTGAAGCTTTCTTT. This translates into CSVAKGGIGNTEAFF.

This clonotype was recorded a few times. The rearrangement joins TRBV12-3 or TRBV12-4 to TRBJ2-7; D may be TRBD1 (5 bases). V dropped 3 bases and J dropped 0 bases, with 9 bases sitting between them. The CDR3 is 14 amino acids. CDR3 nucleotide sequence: TGTGCCAGCAGTTTTGGCAGGGCCTCCTACGAGCAGTACTTC. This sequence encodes CASSFGRASYEQYF.

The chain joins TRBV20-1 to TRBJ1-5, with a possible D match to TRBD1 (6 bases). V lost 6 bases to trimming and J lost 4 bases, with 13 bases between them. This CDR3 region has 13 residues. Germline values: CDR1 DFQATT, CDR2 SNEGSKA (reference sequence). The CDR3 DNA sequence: TGCAGTGCAGAAAGGACAGAGAATCAGCCCCAGCATTTT. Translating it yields CSAERTENQPQHF.